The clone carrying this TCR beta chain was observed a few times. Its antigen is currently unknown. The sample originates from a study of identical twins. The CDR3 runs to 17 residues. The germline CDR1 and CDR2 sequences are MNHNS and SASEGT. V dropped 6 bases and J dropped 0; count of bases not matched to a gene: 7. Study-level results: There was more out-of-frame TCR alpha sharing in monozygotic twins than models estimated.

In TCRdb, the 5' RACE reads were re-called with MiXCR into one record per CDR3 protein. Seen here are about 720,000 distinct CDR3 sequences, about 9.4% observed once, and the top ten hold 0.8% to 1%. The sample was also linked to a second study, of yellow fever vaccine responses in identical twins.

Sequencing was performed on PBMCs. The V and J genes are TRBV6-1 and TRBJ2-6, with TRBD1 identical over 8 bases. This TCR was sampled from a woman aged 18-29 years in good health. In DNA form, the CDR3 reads TGTGCCAGCAGACGGACAGGGACCTTCTCTGGGGCCAACGTCCTGACTTTC. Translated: CASRRTGTFSGANVLTF.